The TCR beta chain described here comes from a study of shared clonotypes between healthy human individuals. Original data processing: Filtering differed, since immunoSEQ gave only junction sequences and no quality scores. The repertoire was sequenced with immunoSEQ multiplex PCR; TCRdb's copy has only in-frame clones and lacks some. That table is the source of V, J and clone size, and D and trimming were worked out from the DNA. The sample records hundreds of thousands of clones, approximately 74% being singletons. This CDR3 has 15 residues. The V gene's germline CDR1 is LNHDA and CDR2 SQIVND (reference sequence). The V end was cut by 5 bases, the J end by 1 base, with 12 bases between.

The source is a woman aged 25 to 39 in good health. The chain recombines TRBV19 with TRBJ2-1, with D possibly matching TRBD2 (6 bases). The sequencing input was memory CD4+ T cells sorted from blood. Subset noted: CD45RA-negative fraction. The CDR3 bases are TGTGCCAGTAGTGCGGGGACGGGGTCCTACAATGAGCAGTTCTTC. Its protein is CASSAGTGSYNEQFF.